The clone carrying this T cell receptor beta chain was seen only a few times. These data are taken from a study of T-cell reconstitution after alpha-beta-depleted transplantation in children. The CDR3 has 11 amino acids. Germline CDR1 is DFQATT and CDR2 is SNEGSKA (reference sequence). Trimming removed 3 bases from V and 3 bases from J, with 6 bases in between. Unique molecular identifiers were incorporated when the TCRbeta library was constructed. TCRdb reprocessed the PCR reads via MiXCR and lists one record per CDR3 protein. The data hold about 540,000 distinct CDR3 sequences, with around 20% observed a single time.

The clonotype comes from a human donor who donated a stem cell graft to a child with acute lymphoblastic leukemia. V is TRBV20-1 and J is TRBJ2-7; no clear D gene. The specimen was PBMCs from the stem cell graft donor, collected from the stem cell graft. The CDR3 DNA reads TGCAGTGCTAGCGTCTTCTACGAGCAGTACTTC. Translating it yields CSASVFYEQYF.